This is a list of T cell receptor beta chains from one sample in a study of cytomegalovirus exposure and HLA in healthy donors. Sequenced by immunoSEQ multiplex PCR; TCRdb stores in-frame clones only, minus some. The profile covers fewer than 350,000 clones, with approximately 90% appearing a single time and more than 2% taken by the ten largest. Sequenced sample: PBMCs. These receptors were obtained from a woman aged 18-29 years in good health and CMV-seronegative. Both conserved end residues are trimmed from each CDR3. Each record gives: D gene, V gene, J gene, CDR3 protein. A D gene is named only where the DNA matches it firmly.

-,TRBV2,TRBJ2-7,ASSEGGREY
TRBD2,TRBV27,TRBJ2-3,ASRNSGEKSTDTQY
TRBD1,TRBV15,TRBJ1-1,ATSTGQDAGTEAF
-,TRBV20-1,TRBJ1-1,SAPAAFEAF
-,TRBV5-1,TRBJ2-2,ASSLAWDLSTGELF
TRBD1,TRBV6-5,TRBJ2-7,ASRIDRANTYEQY
-,TRBV6-6,TRBJ1-4,ASSTSTTNEKLF
TRBD1,TRBV19,TRBJ1-2,ASSIILGASRGQGSEAGYT
-,TRBV15,TRBJ1-3,ATSRAGGRGDGNTIY
-,TRBV5-6,TRBJ1-6,ASSFYRTGTYNSPLH
TRBD1,TRBV11-2,TRBJ1-2,ASSSSDRTPYGYT
TRBD2,TRBV6-5,TRBJ2-1,ASSSLAGGRNEQF
-,TRBV5-1,TRBJ2-7,ASGPGRGTADYEQY
TRBD2,TRBV5-5,TRBJ2-5,ASSPTGTRGETQY
-,TRBV7-2,TRBJ2-7,ASSWGTGNYEQY
-,TRBV9,TRBJ2-2,ASSVEGLGELF
-,TRBV7-2,TRBJ2-7,ASSLMAGAAYEQY
-,TRBV19,TRBJ2-2,ASSGAGAYTGELF
-,TRBV2,TRBJ1-1,ASSDRGSSRGTEAF
-,TRBV2,TRBJ1-1,ASTGLTMNTEAF
-,TRBV10-3,TRBJ2-3,AIRPTSTDTQY
-,TRBV15,TRBJ1-1,ATSSGQTMNTEAF
-,TRBV2,TRBJ1-6,ASSSFATSPLH
-,TRBV2,TRBJ2-1,ASSEVSEHNEQF
-,TRBV5-4,TRBJ1-1,ASSGGGLGTEAF
-,TRBV4-1,TRBJ2-1,ASSQVGTGFDEQF
-,TRBV6-1,TRBJ1-5,ASSELGTSNQPQH
-,TRBV6-1,TRBJ1-2,ASSEVYRTVSGYT
-,TRBV28,TRBJ2-7,ASSLGGDDSYEQY
-,TRBV9,TRBJ1-3,ASSVAEAGGNTIY
TRBD1,TRBV5-4,TRBJ1-6,ASNRGQGDSPLH
TRBD2,TRBV9,TRBJ2-1,ASSVVASGGYNEQF
-,TRBV19,TRBJ1-6,ASSILTLNSPLH
-,TRBV7-6,TRBJ1-1,ASSFIRTADMNTEAF
-,TRBV10-3,TRBJ2-7,AISGAGSSYEQY
-,TRBV19,TRBJ1-1,ASSLNRDTEAF
-,TRBV5-6,TRBJ2-7,ASSLFVGGYSEQY
-,TRBV7-9,TRBJ2-1,ASSPPGYNEQF
TRBD1,TRBV27,TRBJ1-1,ASSLSTGRNTEAF
-,TRBV18,TRBJ1-6,ASSPGRDNSPLH